Below are 31 T cell receptor beta chains sequenced from a single sample in a study of T cells after yellow fever vaccination. TCRdb itself ran the 5' RACE reads through MiXCR, one entry per CDR3 protein. The data contain 200,000 to 300,000 distinct CDR3 sequences, 10% to 15% of them singletons. The sequencing here drew on CD4+ T cells sorted from PBMCs, taken 45 days after the yellow fever booster vaccination. Receptor source: a man younger than 40 who received the YFV17D yellow fever vaccine.

The rearrangement uses TRBV5-1 and TRBJ2-1; 9 nucleotides line up with TRBD2. The CDR3 has 14 residues. After removal of 0 bases from V and 6 bases from J, the junction contained 1 base not matched to a gene. Germline CDR1 reads SGHRS; CDR2 reads YFSETQ. Here the CDR3 reads CASSLASGANEQFF. The CDR3 nucleotides are TGCGCCAGCAGCTTGGCTAGCGGGGCCAATGAGCAGTTCTTC.

The chain recombines TRBV29-1 with TRBJ2-1; D may correspond to TRBD1 or TRBD2 (6 bases each). The ends were cut back, 2 bases at V and 5 bases at J, with 10 bases in the middle. The germline gives CDR1 SQVTM, CDR2 ANQGSEA. This CDR3 spans 13 amino acids. For the CDR3, the DNA is TGCAGCGTTGAACGGGGGCGAAACAATGAGCAGTTCTTC. It encodes CSVERGRNNEQFF.

This chain links TRBV20-1 with TRBJ1-1; D not certain. CDR3 size: 15 residues. V was clipped by 0 bases and J by 5 bases, with 16 bases between them. Germline assignment: CDR1 DFQATT and CDR2 SNEGSKA (reference sequence). The CDR3 sequence is CSARDPVPDGTEAFF. CDR3 bases: TGCAGTGCTAGAGATCCGGTCCCCGATGGGACTGAAGCTTTCTTT.

This clonotype has a handful of counts. The chain employs TRBV28 and TRBJ2-2; D is perhaps TRBD2 (5 bases). Germline V lookup: CDR1 MDHEN, CDR2 SYDVKM. With 3 bases removed from V and 5 bases from J, the gap between germline ends came to 7 bases. This CDR3 is built from 13 residues. CDR3 amino acids: CASSLGRTGELFF. In DNA form, the CDR3 reads TGTGCCAGCAGTTTGGGGAGAACCGGGGAGCTGTTTTTT.

The chain uses TRBV24-1 and TRBJ2-3; tentative D call: TRBD2 (6 bases). The CDR3 is 14 amino acids. Trimming cost V 9 bases and J 0 bases, with 12 bases left between them. Germline CDR1 and CDR2: KGHDR and SFDVKD. The CDR3 is CATDVAVSTDTQYF. Here the CDR3 DNA reads TGTGCCACCGACGTAGCGGTGAGCACAGATACGCAGTATTTT.

The rearrangement joins TRBV25-1 to TRBJ2-3, with TRBD2 identical over 8 bases. The V and J ends lost 2 bases and 2 bases, in that order; junction bases with no gene match: 3. CDR1 and CDR2 from the germline V gene are MGHDK and SYGVNS. This CDR3 has 15 amino acids. CDR3 coding DNA: TGTGCCAGCAGTGAACGCGGGAGGAACACAGATACGCAGTATTTT. This translates into CASSERGRNTDTQYF. The complete variable domain, with remaining parts taken from reference TRBV25-1 and TRBJ2-3, reads EADIYQTPRYLVIGTGKKITLECSQTMGHDKMYWYQQDPGMELHLIHYSYGVNSTEKGDLSSESTVSRIRTEHFPLTLESARPSHTSQYLCASSERGRNTDTQYFGPGTRLTVL.

The chain joins TRBV4-3 to TRBJ2-2, with TRBD2 matching 14 bases. This CDR3 comprises 16 residues. Per germline, CDR1 LGHNA and CDR2 YSLEER. With V trimmed by 3 bases and J by 9 bases, 6 bases remained unmatched. CDR3 nucleotide sequence: TGCGCCAGCAGCCAGGGCCGACTAGCGGGAGGGCGGGAGCTGTTTTTT. This gives the protein CASSQGRLAGGRELFF.

In its sample, this clonotype was seen many times. V is TRBV6-5 and J is TRBJ2-7; TRBD1 aligns across 10 bases. The CDR3 is 14 residues long. Germline values: CDR1 MNHEY, CDR2 SVGAGI. Trimming removed 5 bases from V and 2 bases from J; junction bases left unmatched: 3. For the CDR3, the DNA is TGTGCCAGCAGTCGGACAGGGGGGACCTACGAGCAGTACTTC. It codes for CASSRTGGTYEQYF.

This clonotype appeared a few times. This chain connects TRBV29-1 to TRBJ2-7; TRBD1 matches at 7 bases. Germline CDR1 reads SQVTM; CDR2 reads ANQGSEA. V trimming: 4 bases; J trimming: 0 bases; junction bases outside the gene matches: 12. The CDR3 is 16 amino acids. This CDR3 reads CSVAHIPGQLSYEQYF. As DNA, the CDR3 is TGCAGCGTTGCTCACATCCCGGGACAGCTCTCCTACGAGCAGTACTTC.

This clonotype was counted between two and nine times. The rearrangement links TRBV14 to TRBJ2-1; 9 bases line up with TRBD2. V dropped 4 bases and J dropped 3; count of bases not matched to a gene: 4. The germline CDR1 and CDR2 sequences are SGHDN and FVKESK. This CDR3 region has 15 residues. This chain's CDR3 is CASSLPSGNYNEQFF. CDR3 nucleotides: TGTGCCAGCAGCCTCCCTAGCGGGAACTACAATGAGCAGTTCTTC.

The chain uses TRBV7-6 and TRBJ2-7; D may correspond to TRBD1 or TRBD2 (5 bases each). The germline V and J ends were trimmed by 1 base and 6 bases, with 7 bases remaining between them. The V gene's germline CDR1 is SGHVS and CDR2 FNYEAQ. This CDR3 is 12 amino acids long. CDR3 protein: CASSLGGREQYF. As DNA, the CDR3 is TGTGCCAGCAGCTTAGGGGGACGCGAGCAGTACTTC.

This clonotype was picked up many times. This chain joins TRBV20-1 and TRBJ2-7, with D perhaps TRBD2 (5 bases). The ends were cut back, 2 bases at V and 4 bases at J, with 15 bases in the middle. Germline CDR1 reads DFQATT; CDR2 reads SNEGSKA (reference sequence). This CDR3 contains 14 residues. The CDR3 coding sequence is TGCAGTGCTAGACGCATGAGGGATGGATACGAGCAGTACTTC. Protein product: CSARRMRDGYEQYF.

This clonotype was observed a few times. V and J are TRBV4-1 and TRBJ1-1; 9 bases map to TRBD1. CDR1 is MGHRA and CDR2 is YSYEKL in the germline V gene. The V gene end was trimmed by 1 base and the J gene end by 5 bases; junction bases not matched to a gene: 8. The CDR3 is made up of 16 amino acids. The DNA for the CDR3 is TGCGCCAGCAGCCAAGGTGGGGGGACAGGGTGGACTGAAGCTTTCTTT. The encoded protein is CASSQGGGTGWTEAFF.

The chain has TRBV12-3 or TRBV12-4 and TRBJ2-1; perhaps D is TRBD1 or TRBD2 (7 bases each). V gave up 8 bases and J gave up 6 bases, with 20 bases separating them. The CDR3 consists of 15 residues. CDR3 nucleotides: TGTGCCAGCCGGGCAGGGGGGGGCAGGCTCAATGAGCAGTTCTTC. Residues: CASRAGGGRLNEQFF.

This clonotype appeared many times. V is TRBV15 and J is TRBJ2-7, with 7 bases fitting TRBD1. V dropped 4 bases and J dropped 2; count of bases not matched to a gene: 5. This CDR3 is 14 amino acids long. Looked up from germline, CDR1 is LNHNV and CDR2 is YYDKDF (reference sequence). Here the CDR3 reads CATSKQGSAYEQYF. The CDR3 DNA sequence: TGTGCCACCAGCAAACAGGGGAGCGCCTACGAGCAGTACTTC.

The table lists this clonotype with a few counts. The V call is TRBV6-5, the J call TRBJ2-5; TRBD1 aligns across 7 bases. Losses at the gene ends were 4 bases for V and 4 bases for J; bases not matched to a gene: 6. The CDR3 has 14 amino acids. Germline-derived CDR1 and CDR2 are MNHEY and SVGAGI. CDR3 in amino acids: CASSSDRVVETQYF. The CDR3 nucleotides read TGTGCCAGCAGTTCAGACAGGGTAGTAGAGACCCAGTACTTC.

The sample holds a few counts of this clonotype. The chain combines TRBV6-5 with TRBJ2-3; D is possibly TRBD1 (6 bases). CDR1 and CDR2 from the germline V gene are MNHEY and SVGAGI. V shed 2 bases and J shed 6 bases, with 12 bases lying between them. There are 14 residues in the CDR3. CDR3 sequence (DNA): TGTGCCAGCAGTTACGTGGGGGCGAGTGATACGCAGTATTTT. It encodes CASSYVGASDTQYF.

This clonotype has a handful of counts. The V and J genes are TRBV4-3 and TRBJ2-3; D uncertain. This CDR3 region has 14 residues. V was cut by 3 bases and J by 0 bases, with 7 bases left in between. Germline CDR1 and CDR2: LGHNA and YSLEER. As DNA, the CDR3 is TGCGCCAGCAGCCAGCGTCCTAGCACAGATACGCAGTATTTT. It is translated as CASSQRPSTDTQYF.

J is TRBJ1-1 and V is TRBV6-5; no reliable D call. The V end was cut by 0 bases, the J end by 1 base, with 6 bases between. The CDR3 spans 14 residues. Germline-derived CDR1 and CDR2 are MNHEY and SVGAGI. The DNA for the CDR3 is TGTGCCAGCAGTTACTCCGGGGAGAACACTGAAGCTTTCTTT. Residues: CASSYSGENTEAFF.

V is TRBV6-1 and J is TRBJ2-1, with TRBD1 matching over 7 bases. The germline V gene has CDR1 MNHNS and CDR2 SASEGT. V lost 6 bases and J lost 0; bases outside the gene matches: 11. The CDR3 covers 17 residues. CDR3 loop: CASRRSGTDFSYNEQFF. CDR3 DNA sequence: TGTGCCAGCAGAAGATCCGGGACAGACTTCTCCTACAATGAGCAGTTCTTC.

Concerning this clonotype: The junction differs from germline at one of its ends, possibly a read error. The chain couples TRBV7-9 to TRBJ2-3, with 8 nucleotides matching TRBD2. In germline, CDR1 is SEHNR, CDR2 FQNEAQ (reference sequence). The CDR3 loop spans 17 amino acids. CDR3 in amino acids: CAISFGRGPRGTDTQYF. DNA for the CDR3: TGTGCCATCAGCTTCGGGAGGGGTCCACGGGGCACAGATACGCAGTATTTT.

The V and J genes are TRBV7-2 and TRBJ2-3; D may be TRBD2 (6 bases). V gave up 5 bases and J gave up 6 bases, with 12 bases separating them. The germline V gene has CDR1 SGHTA and CDR2 FQGNSA. CDR3 length: 13 residues. The CDR3 loop is CASSLERVDTQYF. Written as DNA, the CDR3 is TGTGCCAGCAGCCTAGAGCGGGTGGATACGCAGTATTTT.

This clonotype has just a few counts. This chain uses TRBV5-1 with TRBJ2-3, with 15 bases that match TRBD2. The junction had 10 bases not matched to a gene; V was cut back by 5 bases and J by 3 bases. Germline V gene sequence: CDR1 SGHRS, CDR2 YFSETQ. This CDR3 is built from 18 residues. CDR3: CASRGGLAGGGSTDTQYF. For the CDR3, the DNA is TGCGCCAGCAGAGGGGGACTAGCGGGAGGAGGGTCTACAGATACGCAGTATTTT.

The rearrangement links TRBV20-1 to TRBJ2-4, with 7 bases fitting TRBD1. Germline loops: CDR1 DFQATT, CDR2 SNEGSKA (reference sequence). The trim removed 4 bases at V and 3 bases at J, leaving 6 bases unmatched. The CDR3 spans 14 residues. The CDR3 sequence: CSANTGAGKNIQYF. The DNA of the CDR3 is TGCAGTGCTAATACAGGGGCGGGCAAAAACATTCAGTACTTC.

This clonotype turned up a few times. This chain connects TRBV5-1 to TRBJ1-1, with 7 bases lining up with TRBD1. This CDR3 has 16 amino acids. Germline V CDR1 and CDR2: SGHRS, YFSETQ. With 4 bases clipped from V and 0 bases from J, the junction kept 9 bases outside the gene matches. As DNA, the CDR3 is TGCGCCAGCAGCGTTGGTGGGACAGACATGAACACTGAAGCTTTCTTT. It encodes CASSVGGTDMNTEAFF.

J is TRBJ1-6 and V is TRBV5-1; D is possibly TRBD1 (5 bases). CDR3 size: 18 residues. Germline V lookup: CDR1 SGHRS, CDR2 YFSETQ. V was shortened by 0 bases and J by 4 bases, with 17 bases between the two germline ends. This CDR3 is CASSLETVGRGYNSPLHF. For the CDR3, the DNA is TGCGCCAGCAGCTTGGAAACAGTCGGACGGGGGTATAATTCACCCCTCCACTTT.

The chain is built from TRBV7-8 and TRBJ2-3; 12 bases agree with TRBD2. V was clipped by 2 bases and J by 6 bases; unmatched bases: 6. The germline gives CDR1 SGHVS, CDR2 FQNEAQ. This CDR3 spans 16 amino acids. The CDR3 nucleotides are TGTGCCAGCAGCTTAAGCAATGGACTAGCGGGGGATACGCAGTATTTT. Translated, it gives CASSLSNGLAGDTQYF.

In its sample, this clonotype was seen many times. This chain links TRBV5-1 with TRBJ2-3; D is ambiguous. CDR1 and CDR2 from the germline V gene are SGHRS and YFSETQ. V gave up 6 bases and J gave up 4 bases, with 12 bases separating them. This CDR3 comprises 13 residues. CDR3 nucleotides: TGCGCCAGCAATGAAGCGTTAGCAGATACGCAGTATTTT. This codes for CASNEALADTQYF.

The sample holds a few counts of this clonotype. This chain joins TRBV5-1 and TRBJ2-3, with a weak D call TRBD1 (5 bases). The CDR3 covers 15 residues. Germline CDR1 is SGHRS and CDR2 is YFSETQ. Trimming pared 0 bases from V and 2 bases from J, leaving 10 bases between. The CDR3 reads CASSLAQGNTDTQYF. The CDR3 coding sequence is TGCGCCAGCAGCTTGGCGCAGGGAAACACAGATACGCAGTATTTT.

The rearrangement uses TRBV7-2 and TRBJ2-1, with D tentatively TRBD1 (5 bases). V lost 5 bases to trimming and J lost 9 bases, with 14 bases between them. Looked up from germline, CDR1 is SGHTA and CDR2 is FQGNSA. The CDR3 is 13 amino acids. The CDR3 bases are TGTGCCAGCAGCCAAGGGGAACGAGGTGAGCAGTTCTTC. This gives the protein CASSQGERGEQFF. Filled out from reference TRBV7-2 and TRBJ2-1, the complete variable domain reads GAGVSQSPSNKVTEKGKDVELRCDPISGHTALYWYRQSLGQGLEFLIYFQGNSAPDKSGLPSDRFSAERTGGSVSTLTIQRTQQEDSAVYLCASSQGERGEQFFGPGTRLTVL.

The chain links TRBV20-1 to TRBJ1-2; D remains ambiguous. The CDR3 totals 15 residues. V gave up 0 bases and J gave up 4 bases, with 15 bases separating them. Germline V CDR1 and CDR2: DFQATT, SNEGSKA (reference sequence). CDR3 region: CSARDIAGRTYGYTF. The CDR3 DNA is TGCAGTGCTAGAGACATTGCGGGGAGAACCTATGGCTACACCTTC.